This T cell receptor beta chain emerged from a study of beta chain features in type 1 diabetes. Study-wide background: No patient-donor differences in age, gender, total cells or subset yield. Findings of the study overall: Moderate but significant shortening of TCRB CDR3s was recorded in all four CD4+ subsets from Type 1 diabetes patients. The naive, central memory and Treg TCRB repertoires showed an apparent similarity that was greater among patients than among healthy donors. Small HLA sub-analyses could not settle whether HLA shapes TCRB rearrangement.

Every isolated RNA sample was fully reverse transcribed, so sequencing captured expressed TCRB transcripts. Data came from immunoSEQ multiplex PCR; TCRdb stores just in-frame clones and leaves some out. This table has 250,000 to 350,000 clones, 15% appearing once. For this clone: Its antigen is not identified.

Sorting based on CD45RO/CCR7/CD25/CD127/CD95/CD27 separated CD4+ naive, central memory, regulatory and stem cell-like memory cells. Germline V gene sequence: CDR1 MNHEY, CDR2 SVGAGI. With V trimmed by 0 bases and J by 5 bases, 7 bases remained unmatched. The CDR3 runs 16 residues. This TCR came from a man younger than 35 with type 1 diabetes. The material sequenced was naive CD4+ T cells from blood. This chain links TRBV6-5 with TRBJ2-1; 7 bases agree with TRBD1. In nucleotides, the CDR3 is TGTGCCAGCAGTTACTCGAGGACAGGCGGCAACAATGAGCAGTTCTTC. Amino acid sequence: CASSYSRTGGNNEQFF.